The 17 T cell receptor beta chains presented below share a single source sample, sequenced in a study of T-cell memory formation after mild COVID-19. TCRdb recomputed calls from the 5' RACE reads with MiXCR, one row per CDR3 protein. This sample has over 250,000 distinct CDR3 sequences, with approximately 16% found just once. Source material: PBMCs or a T cell subset sorted from them (not recorded which). The source of these receptors is a man aged 18 to 29 who had mild COVID-19 (a few samples of this study predate the infection). Cell type and time point are not known.

This sequence joins TRBV7-9 and TRBJ1-3; D is ambiguous. Trimming removed 1 base at V and 0 bases at J, with 7 bases between. Germline values: CDR1 SEHNR, CDR2 FQNEAQ (reference sequence). CDR3 length equals 15 residues. The CDR3 region is CASSLVHASGNTIYF. Here the CDR3 DNA reads TGTGCCAGCAGCTTAGTCCATGCCTCTGGAAACACCATATATTTT.

This chain uses TRBV20-1 with TRBJ2-1; a possible D gene is TRBD2 (5 bases). Germline V gene data show CDR1 as DFQATT and CDR2 as SNEGSKA (reference sequence). Trimming stripped 5 bases from V and 4 bases from J, with 6 bases between. The CDR3 loop spans 11 amino acids. As DNA, the CDR3 is TGCAGTGCTGGACTGTACAATGAGCAGTTCTTC. Protein sequence: CSAGLYNEQFF.

This clonotype has a handful of counts. The chain has TRBV3-1 and TRBJ2-3, with 7 bases fitting TRBD1. This CDR3 has 16 residues. With V trimmed by 4 bases and J by 1 base, 8 bases remained unmatched. From germline, CDR1 is LGHDT and CDR2 YNNKEL (reference sequence). The CDR3 here is CASSPSKGGGTDTQYF. CDR3 DNA: TGTGCCAGCAGCCCGTCCAAAGGGGGCGGCACAGATACGCAGTATTTT.

This clonotype was counted many times. The rearrangement joins TRBV4-3 to TRBJ2-2, with 9 bases fitting TRBD2. CDR1 is LGHNA and CDR2 is YSLEER in the germline V gene. There are 20 residues in the CDR3. V was clipped by 0 bases and J by 5 bases; unmatched bases: 16. In nucleotides, the CDR3 is TGCGCCAGCAGCCAAGAAAGGGGACGGTCGGGACTAGCAGTTACCGGGGAGCTGTTTTTT. As protein: CASSQERGRSGLAVTGELFF.

This rearrangement joins TRBV20-1 to TRBJ2-5, with no clear D. Germline V gene sequence: CDR1 DFQATT, CDR2 SNEGSKA (reference sequence). V lost 7 bases, J lost 4 bases, and 10 bases lay in between. CDR3 size: 11 residues. The CDR3 sequence: CSVTPLETQYF. The CDR3 DNA sequence: TGCAGTGTGACACCACTAGAGACCCAGTACTTC.

This clonotype was observed a few times. The chain recombines TRBV9 with TRBJ1-1, with D maybe TRBD1 (6 bases). V dropped 7 bases and J dropped 4 bases, with 14 bases sitting between them. The germline CDR1 and CDR2 sequences are SGDLS and YYNGEE. This CDR3 contains 13 residues. The CDR3 is CASGGGVITEAFF. CDR3 in DNA: TGTGCCAGCGGGGGCGGGGTCATCACTGAAGCTTTCTTT.

The chain has TRBV3-1 and TRBJ1-1; weak D call: TRBD1 (6 bases). This CDR3 contains 13 residues. Trimming shortened V by 2 bases and J by 7 bases, and 11 bases separated the two germline ends. Germline V gene lookup returns CDR1 LGHDT and CDR2 YNNKEL (reference sequence). The DNA for the CDR3 is TGTGCCAGCAGCCAAACGGGACAAAATGAAGCTTTCTTT. Amino acids: CASSQTGQNEAFF. Complete variable domain (other parts from reference TRBV3-1 and TRBJ1-1): DTAVSQTPKYLVTQMGNDKSIKCEQNLGHDTMYWYKQDSKKFLKIMFSYNNKELIINETVPNRFSPKSPDKAHLNLHINSLELGDSAVYFCASSQTGQNEAFFGQGTRLTVV.

This clonotype has only a few counts. This likely comes from a read error, as the CDR3 has no conserved phenylalanine or tryptophan at its end. The DNA is left out, because the CDR3 cannot be placed on it with certainty; the CDR3 is given as TCRdb lists it. This chain uses TRBV20-1 with TRBJ1-1; the listed D gene, TRBD1, was not tested against the DNA. The CDR3 region is 11 residues in length, termini included. The germline gives CDR1 DFQATT, CDR2 SNEGSKA (reference sequence). The CDR3: CSARATGFTGL.

CDR3 amino acids: CATSRDQGTDTQYF. The CDR3 bases are TGTGCCACCAGCAGAGATCAGGGGACAGATACGCAGTATTTT. The genes are TRBV15 and TRBJ2-3, with D perhaps matching TRBD1 (6 bases). Germline V gene data show CDR1 as LNHNV and CDR2 as YYDKDF (reference sequence). The CDR3 runs 14 residues. The V gene lost 0 bases and the J gene lost 3 bases, with 7 bases spanning the gap.

The gene calls are TRBV11-3 and TRBJ2-1; weak D call: TRBD1 (5 bases). V lost 4 bases, J lost 4 bases, and 14 bases lay in between. The CDR3 length is 15 residues. Germline V CDR1 and CDR2: SGHNT, YENEEA. CDR3 in DNA: TGTGCCAGCAGCTCCGAGCCGCAGGGTTACAATGAGCAGTTCTTC. Its protein product is CASSSEPQGYNEQFF.

The chain has TRBV7-9 and TRBJ1-3; 8 nucleotides align to TRBD1. V lost 5 bases, J lost 0 bases, and 3 bases stayed unmatched. Germline values: CDR1 SEHNR, CDR2 FQNEAQ (reference sequence). The CDR3 is made up of 15 amino acids. CDR3 sequence: CASSGDRSSGNTIYF. The CDR3, as DNA: TGTGCCAGCAGCGGGGACAGGAGCTCTGGAAACACCATATATTTT.

V and J are TRBV7-2 and TRBJ2-3; the D call may be TRBD1 or TRBD2 (6 bases each). Germline-derived CDR1 and CDR2 are SGHTA and FQGNSA. V gave up 5 bases and J gave up 6 bases, with 12 bases separating them. This CDR3 is 13 amino acids long. The CDR3 DNA reads as TGTGCCAGCAGCCAAAGGGGGGCGGATACGCAGTATTTT. Amino acid sequence: CASSQRGADTQYF. The complete variable domain, with remaining parts taken from reference TRBV7-2 and TRBJ2-3, reads GAGVSQSPSNKVTEKGKDVELRCDPISGHTALYWYRQSLGQGLEFLIYFQGNSAPDKSGLPSDRFSAERTGGSVSTLTIQRTQQEDSAVYLCASSQRGADTQYFGPGTRLTVL.

This clonotype has a handful of counts. The V gene is TRBV9, the J gene TRBJ1-1; D is ambiguous. Germline loops: CDR1 SGDLS, CDR2 YYNGEE. Trimming left V 0 bases short and J 1 base short, with 7 bases between. This CDR3 is 14 amino acids long. The CDR3 DNA follows: TGTGCCAGCAGCGTAGAGGGAGGGAACACTGAAGCTTTCTTT. Translated, it gives CASSVEGGNTEAFF.

This clonotype appeared a few times. The chain uses TRBV29-1 and TRBJ2-7; D perhaps matches TRBD1 (6 bases). The CDR3 runs to 14 residues. CDR1 and CDR2 from the germline V gene are SQVTM and ANQGSEA. The ends were cut back, 7 bases at V and 1 base at J, with 17 bases in the middle. The CDR3 region is CSARTNRASYEQYF. The DNA for the CDR3 is TGCAGCGCGCGGACGAACAGGGCATCCTACGAGCAGTACTTC.

This chain connects TRBV6-2 or TRBV6-3 to TRBJ2-2; D is perhaps TRBD1 or TRBD2 (5 bases each). V was shortened by 5 bases and J by 5 bases, with 21 bases between the two germline ends. CDR1 MNHEY and CDR2 SVGEGT come from the germline V gene. This CDR3 has 17 amino acids. The DNA of the CDR3 is TGTGCCAGCAGTGCTAGACCGGGACCCGCCGGGACCGGGGAGCTGTTTTTT. Its protein product is CASSARPGPAGTGELFF.

This chain connects TRBV5-1 to TRBJ1-1; TRBD1 is a possible D gene (5 bases). The CDR3 covers 13 residues. CDR1 is SGHRS and CDR2 is YFSETQ in the germline V gene. Trimming cost V 1 base and J 5 bases, with 9 bases left between them. The CDR3 spells CASSLLRGTEAFF. CDR3 nucleotides: TGCGCCAGCAGCTTGTTACGGGGGACTGAAGCTTTCTTT. Using reference TRBV5-1 and TRBJ1-1 for the parts outside the CDR3, the full variable domain is KAGVTQTPRYLIKTRGQQVTLSCSPISGHRSVSWYQQTPGQGLQFLFEYFSETQRNKGNFPGRFSGRQFSNSRSEMNVSTLELGDSALYLCASSLLRGTEAFFGQGTRLTVV.

The chain's CDR3 is CASSPMGQPQHF. The DNA for the CDR3 is TGTGCCAGCAGCCCGATGGGTCAGCCCCAGCATTTT. The chain employs TRBV12-3 or TRBV12-4 and TRBJ1-5; D unclear. CDR3 length equals 12 residues. The ends were cut back, 6 bases at V and 6 bases at J, with 9 bases in the middle.